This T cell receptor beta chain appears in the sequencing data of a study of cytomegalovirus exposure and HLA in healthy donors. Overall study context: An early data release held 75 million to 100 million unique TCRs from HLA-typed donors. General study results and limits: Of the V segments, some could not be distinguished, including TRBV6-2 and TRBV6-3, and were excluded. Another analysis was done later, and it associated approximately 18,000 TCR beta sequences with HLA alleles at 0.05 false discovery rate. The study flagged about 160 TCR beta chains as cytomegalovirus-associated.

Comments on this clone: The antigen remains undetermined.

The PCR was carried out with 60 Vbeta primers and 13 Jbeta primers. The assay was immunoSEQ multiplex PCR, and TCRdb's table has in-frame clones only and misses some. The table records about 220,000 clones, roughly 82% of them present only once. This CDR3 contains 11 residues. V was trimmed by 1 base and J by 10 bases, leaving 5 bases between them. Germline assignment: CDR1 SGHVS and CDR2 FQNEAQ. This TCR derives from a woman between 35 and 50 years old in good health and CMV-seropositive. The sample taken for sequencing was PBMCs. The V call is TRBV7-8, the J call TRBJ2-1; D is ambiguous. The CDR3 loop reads CASSLGREQFF. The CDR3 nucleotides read TGTGCCAGCAGCTTAGGCAGGGAGCAGTTCTTC.